These T cell receptor beta chains were read from a single sample in a study of shared clonotypes between healthy human individuals. Profiling relied on immunoSEQ multiplex PCR, and the TCRdb table lists in-frame clones only, not all of them. The sample carries 470,000 or so clones, 81% recorded once. The sample comprised PBMCs. The origin of the receptors is a woman in her thirties or forties in good health. Some clones in this sample may be carry-over from other donors' samples. Both conserved end residues are part of each CDR3. The order of the fields is D gene, V gene, CDR3 length, J gene, clone size, CDR3 DNA, CDR3 protein. A D gene is named only where the DNA matches it firmly. Clone size, where shown, is once, few, many, or a class for clones that have expanded.

>TRBD1|TRBV18|15|TRBJ1-1|few
TGTGCCAGCTCACCCCGACAGGGGGCGGACACTGAAGCTTTCTTT
CASSPRQGADTEAFF
>-|TRBV25-1|15|TRBJ1-4|-
TGTGCCAGCAGTGAAATCGAGAGACCGGATGAAAAACTGTTTTTT
CASSEIERPDEKLFF
>-|TRBV2|15|TRBJ2-3|-
TGTGCCAGCAGTGAAAACAGGGTTAGTCAAGATACGCAGTATTTT
CASSENRVSQDTQYF
>TRBD1|TRBV5-1|15|TRBJ2-5|-
TGCGCCAGCAGCTTGAATTCCAGGGGGCTGGAGACCCAGTACTTC
CASSLNSRGLETQYF
>TRBD1|TRBV6-6|15|TRBJ2-7|-
TGTGCCAGCACAGCCTCGGGACAGGGCCCCTACGAGCAGTACTTC
CASTASGQGPYEQYF
>TRBD2|TRBV7-2|13|TRBJ2-7|-
TGTGCCACCCGACGAAGCGGGGCCTACGAGCAGTACTTC
CATRRSGAYEQYF
>TRBD2|TRBV11-2|12|TRBJ2-5|-
TGTGCCAGTAGCGCGGGAGAAGAGACCCAGTACTTC
CASSAGEETQYF
>-|TRBV27|15|TRBJ1-4|once
TGTGCCAGCAGTCGAAACGGGGCGGCTAATGAAAAACTGTTTTTT
CASSRNGAANEKLFF
>-|TRBV5-8|16|TRBJ1-1|-
TGTGCCAGCAGAGCAAGTTGGGCAGCCATGAACACTGAAGCTTTCTTT
CASRASWAAMNTEAFF
>-|TRBV2|15|TRBJ1-2|-
TGTGCCAGCAGTGAAGTAATAGGGTCGTCCAGCGGCTACACCTTC
CASSEVIGSSSGYTF
>TRBD1|TRBV5-1|14|TRBJ1-1|-
TGCGCCAGCACCTTCGACAGGGGTTACACTGAAGCTTTCTTT
CASTFDRGYTEAFF
>TRBD2|TRBV19|13|TRBJ2-1|-
TGTGCCAGTAGTATCCCAGCGGGGGGTGAGCAGTTCTTC
CASSIPAGGEQFF
>-|TRBV5-4|16|TRBJ2-5|-
TGTGCCAGCAGCCCGGTTTTAGGAGGAGGTCAGGAGACCCAGTACTTC
CASSPVLGGGQETQYF
>-|TRBV27|13|TRBJ2-7|-
TGTGCCAGCAGTTTATCCTATTCCTACGAGCAGTACTTC
CASSLSYSYEQYF
>TRBD1|TRBV10-2|17|TRBJ2-2|-
TGCGCCAGCAGCCCCGGACAGGGGCTATGGACCTCCGGGGAGCTGTTTTTT
CASSPGQGLWTSGELFF
>TRBD1|TRBV15|15|TRBJ1-2|many
TGTGCCACCAGCAGAGATAACAGGGGGCTTTATGGCTACACCTTC
CATSRDNRGLYGYTF